One sample yielded the 17 T cell receptor beta chains listed below, sequenced in a study of cytomegalovirus exposure and HLA in healthy donors. The PCR was carried out with 60 Vbeta primers and 13 Jbeta primers. The protocol was immunoSEQ multiplex PCR, while the TCRdb copy is restricted to in-frame clones and leaves out a portion. Of 150,000 to 200,000 clones listed, 80% to 85% are singletons. Material for sequencing was PBMCs. The source of these receptors is a woman between 18 and 30 years old in good health and CMV-seronegative.

With respect to this clone: It is likely a read error, because the conserved phenylalanine at the end of the CDR3 is missing. No DNA is shown, since the ends of the CDR3 on it are uncertain; the CDR3 is the one TCRdb lists. J is TRBJ2-7 and V is TRBV6-6; the table's D gene call, TRBD2, was not cross checked with the DNA. From germline, CDR1 is MNHNY and CDR2 SVGAGI (reference sequence). The CDR3 comprises 16 residues, both ends counted. This CDR3 is CASSYSSGSPGLRIAD.

The rearrangement links TRBV30 to TRBJ2-2, with 7 bases aligning to TRBD1. Germline V CDR1 and CDR2: GTSNPN, SVGIG (reference sequence). The ends lost 4 bases at V and 7 bases at J; junction bases unmatched: 15. There are 16 residues in the CDR3. The CDR3: CAWTQPRGKIGGELFF. DNA for the CDR3: TGTGCCTGGACCCAGCCCAGGGGGAAGATAGGCGGGGAGCTGTTTTTT.

V usage is TRBV5-6 and J usage is TRBJ2-3; 7 nucleotides agree with TRBD2. The CDR3 contains 15 residues. J lost 13 bases, V lost 3 bases, and 17 bases had no gene match. Looked up from germline, CDR1 is SGHDT and CDR2 is YYEEEE. CDR3 sequence reads: CASSSSGRARERKYF. The CDR3 DNA reads TGTGCCAGCAGCTCCTCTGGTAGGGCGCGGGAGCGGAAGTATTTT.

This chain connects TRBV7-9 to TRBJ2-7, with 9 nucleotides matching TRBD2. This CDR3 has 15 amino acids. The trim removed 1 base at V and 1 base at J, leaving 2 bases unmatched. CDR1 and CDR2 from the germline V gene are SEHNR and FQNEAQ (reference sequence). This CDR3 is CASSLVLAGSYEQYF. Written as DNA, the CDR3 is TGTGCCAGCAGCTTAGTTCTAGCGGGGTCCTACGAGCAGTACTTC.

The rearrangement uses TRBV7-9 and TRBJ2-3; D is perhaps TRBD2 (6 bases). V was trimmed by 5 bases and J by 0 bases, leaving 12 bases between them. The CDR3 runs to 15 residues. CDR1 SEHNR and CDR2 FQNEAQ come from the germline V gene (reference sequence). The CDR3 DNA reads as TGTGCCAGCAGCCATAGCGGATCTAGCACAGATACGCAGTATTTT. Its translation: CASSHSGSSTDTQYF.

The chain recombines TRBV7-9 with TRBJ2-7; 10 positions match TRBD2. The CDR3 is made up of 17 amino acids. Trimming took 5 bases from V and 6 from J; bases not matched to a gene: 16. CDR1 is SEHNR, CDR2 FQNEAQ, per germline (reference sequence). This chain's CDR3 is CASSAPGLASSLLEQYF. CDR3 coding DNA: TGTGCCAGCAGCGCTCCGGGACTAGCGTCTTCCCTTCTCGAGCAGTACTTC.

The chain has TRBV27 and TRBJ2-3, with 11 bases lining up with TRBD2. The CDR3 loop spans 16 amino acids. Trimming took 6 bases from V and 2 from J; bases not matched to a gene: 7. Germline V lookup: CDR1 MNHEY, CDR2 SMNVEV (reference sequence). The DNA for the CDR3 is TGTGCCAGCAGGAATACTAGCGGGAGAGTCACAGATACGCAGTATTTT. Translated: CASRNTSGRVTDTQYF.

The J gene is TRBJ2-5, the V gene TRBV7-9; possible D gene TRBD1, 5 bases. The CDR3 is 13 amino acids. Trimming pared 4 bases from V and 5 bases from J, leaving 11 bases between. Germline assignment: CDR1 SEHNR and CDR2 FQNEAQ (reference sequence). The DNA for the CDR3 is TGTGCCAGCAGCTGGGGCTTTAGCGAGACCCAGTACTTC. It translates to CASSWGFSETQYF.

The rearrangement links TRBV2 to TRBJ2-1; a possible D gene is TRBD2 (6 bases). The germline V gene encodes CDR1 SNHLY and CDR2 FYNNEI. The CDR3 covers 17 residues. V was shortened by 3 bases and J by 2 bases, with 17 bases between the two germline ends. CDR3 nucleotide sequence: TGTGCCAGCAGTGATCTCCCCGGGACTTCACCCTACAATGAGCAGTTCTTC. Its translation is CASSDLPGTSPYNEQFF.

The genes are TRBV11-2 and TRBJ2-1; 10 nucleotides match TRBD2. Germline lookup yields CDR1 SGHAT and CDR2 FQNNGV. The CDR3 runs 15 residues. J was trimmed by 7 bases and V by 3 bases; bases with no gene match: 6. The CDR3 region has the DNA TGTGCCAGCAGCTTCACTAGCGGGAAACTTAATGAGCAGTTCTTC. It yields the protein CASSFTSGKLNEQFF.

The CDR3 DNA is TGCGCCAGCAAAAGCGGGACCAACACTGAAGCTTTCTTT. It codes for CASKSGTNTEAFF. The chain couples TRBV10-1 to TRBJ1-1; D perhaps matches TRBD1 (5 bases). Trimming took 7 bases from V and 2 from J, leaving 11 bases between them. Germline-derived CDR1 and CDR2 are WNHNN and SYGVQD (reference sequence). The CDR3 spans 13 residues.

There are a few counts of this clone. For the CDR3, the DNA is TGTGCCAGCAGCTTGACTCCACGGGGGGCCAACGTCCTGACTTTC. Its translation is CASSLTPRGANVLTF. This chain uses TRBV5-6 with TRBJ2-6; no clear D. The CDR3 consists of 15 residues. Looked up from germline, CDR1 is SGHDT and CDR2 is YYEEEE. V was clipped by 1 base and J by 4 bases, with 9 bases between them. Supplemented by reference TRBV5-6 and TRBJ2-6, the full variable domain reads DAGVTQSPTHLIKTRGQQVTLRCSPKSGHDTVSWYQQALGQGPQFIFQYYEEEERQRGNFPDRFSGHQFPNYSSELNVNALLLGDSALYLCASSLTPRGANVLTFGAGSRLTVL.

V and J are TRBV5-1 and TRBJ2-5, with TRBD1 matching over 7 bases. CDR3 length: 16 residues. The germline CDR1 and CDR2 sequences are SGHRS and YFSETQ. V shed 3 bases, J shed 3 bases, and the junction held 11 bases outside the gene matches. The CDR3 loop reads CASSSLPGQKEETQYF. In nucleotides, the CDR3 is TGCGCCAGCAGCTCCCTTCCGGGACAGAAAGAAGAGACCCAGTACTTC.

To note about this clone: The junction shows a germline mismatch at one end, possibly a read error. The rearrangement links TRBV7-2 to TRBJ2-3, with TRBD2 identical over 9 bases. Germline CDR1 SGHTA, CDR2 FQGNSA. This CDR3 is 16 amino acids long. The DNA for the CDR3 is TGTGCCAGCAGGCCAGACCGCGGGAGGGGCACATATACGCAGTATTTT. This codes for CASRPDRGRGTYTQYF.

The chain joins TRBV29-1 to TRBJ1-1, with 9 bases identical to TRBD1. The CDR3 spans 15 residues. V lost 7 bases and J lost 0; bases outside the gene matches: 9. The germline V gene has CDR1 SQVTM and CDR2 ANQGSEA. CDR3 sequence (DNA): TGCAGCGGGCGACAGGGGGGTTCTATGAACACTGAAGCTTTCTTT. Its translation: CSGRQGGSMNTEAFF.

This chain joins TRBV5-3 and TRBJ2-7; 10 bases align to TRBD1. TRBV5-3 is an ORF for which the function is uncertain. The CDR3 loop spans 15 amino acids. The V and J ends lost 0 bases and 3 bases, in that order; junction bases with no gene match: 3. CDR3 protein: CARSLADRGNYEQYV. The CDR3, as DNA: TGTGCCAGAAGCTTGGCGGACAGGGGGAACTACGAGCAGTACGTC.

Notes on this clone: The same CDR3 is also encoded by other DNA sequences in this sample. This chain links TRBV27 with TRBJ1-5; perhaps TRBD1 as D (6 bases). V lost 3 bases, J lost 1 base, and 10 bases lay in between. Germline CDR1 MNHEY, CDR2 SMNVEV (reference sequence). The CDR3 sequence is 15 residues long. The CDR3 protein is CASSFGQGSNQPQHF. The CDR3 DNA follows: TGTGCCAGCAGTTTCGGGCAGGGGAGCAATCAGCCCCAGCATTTT.